Each of the 17 T cell receptor beta chains below was sequenced from the same sample in a study of blood T cell repertoires in COVID-19. The method was immunoSEQ multiplex PCR; TCRdb's version includes in-frame clones alone and lacks a portion of them. The table records approximately 200,000 clones, about four fifths of them present only once. The sequenced material came from PBMCs or T cells enriched from blood (not recorded which). Source of these receptors: a woman aged 25 to 45 who had recovered from COVID-19.

The chain links TRBV11-3 to TRBJ2-1; 11 nucleotides align to TRBD2. Germline V gene sequence: CDR1 SGHNT, CDR2 YENEEA. There are 15 residues in the CDR3. V was pared by 5 bases and J by 7 bases, with 7 bases of the junction left unmatched. In DNA form, the CDR3 reads TGTGCCAGCAGCCCCTCAACTAGCGGGAGTAATGAGCAGTTCTTC. Amino acids: CASSPSTSGSNEQFF.

The V gene is TRBV28, the J gene TRBJ2-7, with TRBD1 matching 8 bases. J lost 4 bases, V lost 4 bases, and 6 bases had no gene match. Germline CDR1 is MDHEN and CDR2 is SYDVKM. The CDR3 is 14 amino acids. CDR3 protein: CASSSGGDRYEQYV. The CDR3 region has the DNA TGTGCCAGCAGTTCCGGCGGGGACAGGTACGAGCAGTACGTC.

There are a few counts of this clone. The chain employs TRBV9 and TRBJ2-5, with a weak D call TRBD2 (6 bases). Per the germline V gene, CDR1 is SGDLS and CDR2 is YYNGEE. V gave up 3 bases and J gave up 7 bases, with 19 bases separating them. This CDR3 region has 15 residues. DNA of the CDR3: TGTGCCAGCAGCGGTACTAGCTCCGGATCGAGGACCCAGTACTTC. Its protein product is CASSGTSSGSRTQYF.

The V gene is TRBV2, the J gene TRBJ1-2; D is uncertain. CDR1 is SNHLY, CDR2 FYNNEI, per germline. V was pared by 4 bases and J by 6 bases, with 12 bases between. This CDR3 region has 13 residues. The CDR3 bases are TGTGCCAGCAGTGGTCAACAGTCCCATGGCTACACCTTC. Translated, it gives CASSGQQSHGYTF.

The chain carries TRBV28 and TRBJ2-3, with a tentative D call TRBD2 (5 bases). V lost 6 bases, J lost 2 bases, and 6 bases lay in between. The CDR3 is made up of 12 amino acids. Looked up from germline, CDR1 is MDHEN and CDR2 is SYDVKM. CDR3 region: CASREATDTQYF. The CDR3 DNA reads as TGTGCCAGCAGGGAGGCCACAGATACGCAGTATTTT.

The chain recombines TRBV6-5 with TRBJ1-5; a weak D match, TRBD1 (5 bases). Per the germline V gene, CDR1 is MNHEY and CDR2 is SVGAGI. Trimming stripped 5 bases from V and 2 bases from J, with 13 bases between. This CDR3 has 15 residues. The CDR3 bases are TGTGCCAGCAGTATCGGACATGGAGGCAATCAGCCCCAGCATTTT. Amino acids: CASSIGHGGNQPQHF.

This clone was observed a handful of times. The genes are TRBV19 and TRBJ1-1, with D perhaps matching TRBD1 (6 bases). V lost 2 bases and J lost 1, with 11 bases in between. The CDR3 sequence is 15 residues long. The germline CDR1 and CDR2 sequences are LNHDA and SQIVND (reference sequence). CDR3 sequence reads: CASSINRDQNTEAFF. CDR3 in DNA: TGTGCCAGTAGTATAAACAGGGATCAGAACACTGAAGCTTTCTTT. The whole variable domain, remainder taken from reference TRBV19 and TRBJ1-1, is DGGITQSPKYLFRKEGQNVTLSCEQNLNHDAMYWYRQDPGQGLRLIYYSQIVNDFQKGDIAEGYSVSREKKESFPLTVTSAQKNPTAFYLCASSINRDQNTEAFFGQGTRLTVV.

The chain employs TRBV27 and TRBJ1-2; D might be TRBD1 (6 bases). The ends were cut back, 5 bases at V and 4 bases at J, with 23 bases in the middle. The CDR3 extends over 17 amino acids. Germline lookup yields CDR1 MNHEY and CDR2 SMNVEV (reference sequence). CDR3 in amino acids: CASSPGWGQTGGYGYTF. The DNA of the CDR3 is TGTGCCAGCAGTCCCGGGTGGGGGCAGACAGGCGGCTATGGCTACACCTTC.

The chain links TRBV30 to TRBJ1-2; TRBD1 agrees at 8 bases. The CDR3 has 14 residues. CDR1 is GTSNPN and CDR2 is SVGIG in the germline V gene (reference sequence). J was trimmed by 5 bases and V by 2 bases; bases with no gene match: 7. The CDR3, as DNA: TGTGCCTGGAGTCCAGGGGGCGGAGAGTATGGCTACACCTTC. This codes for CAWSPGGGEYGYTF.

J is TRBJ1-1 and V is TRBV5-1; TRBD1 might be the D (5 bases). This CDR3 comprises 16 residues. CDR1 is SGHRS and CDR2 is YFSETQ in the germline V gene. V was clipped by 4 bases and J by 2 bases, with 18 bases between them. This chain's CDR3 is CASSPSGGLTNTEAFF. The CDR3 DNA is TGCGCCAGCAGCCCATCTGGGGGGTTGACAAACACTGAAGCTTTCTTT. Supplemented by reference TRBV5-1 and TRBJ1-1, the full variable domain reads KAGVTQTPRYLIKTRGQQVTLSCSPISGHRSVSWYQQTPGQGLQFLFEYFSETQRNKGNFPGRFSGRQFSNSRSEMNVSTLELGDSALYLCASSPSGGLTNTEAFFGQGTRLTVV.

This clone was seen only a few times. V is TRBV19 and J is TRBJ1-1, with TRBD1 identical over 10 bases. V trimming: 7 bases; J trimming: 4 bases; junction bases outside the gene matches: 3. The CDR3 totals 13 residues. The V gene's germline CDR1 is LNHDA and CDR2 SQIVND (reference sequence). In DNA, the CDR3 is TGTGCCAGTAAATGGACAGGGGGCACTGAAGCTTTCTTT. It encodes CASKWTGGTEAFF.

This clone occurred once. The genes are TRBV7-2 and TRBJ2-1; 7 bases match TRBD2. Germline V gene data show CDR1 as SGHTA and CDR2 as FQGNSA. Trimming at V came to 4 bases and at J to 9 bases, leaving 6 bases not matched to a gene. CDR3 size: 13 residues. The CDR3 DNA follows: TGTGCCAGCAGCTCTTGGGGGGGGTTTGAGCAGTTCTTC. It codes for CASSSWGGFEQFF.

The chain joins TRBV7-8 to TRBJ2-2; 7 bases agree with TRBD1. V lost 0 bases to trimming and J lost 7 bases; unmatched junction nucleotides: 8. The CDR3 loop spans 16 amino acids. CDR1 and CDR2 (germline): SGHVS, FQNEAQ. For the CDR3, the DNA is TGTGCCAGCAGCTTAGCGATCGGACAGGCGAGCGGGGAGCTGTTTTTT. Protein product: CASSLAIGQASGELFF.

The CDR3 loop is CASSLAVTGSYGYTF. DNA for the CDR3: TGTGCCAGCAGCTTAGCCGTTACAGGGAGCTATGGCTACACCTTC. The chain couples TRBV7-8 to TRBJ1-2, with D possibly being TRBD1 (6 bases). The CDR3 totals 15 residues. Germline CDR1 reads SGHVS; CDR2 reads FQNEAQ. Trimming shortened V by 0 bases and J by 4 bases, and 12 bases separated the two germline ends.

This rearrangement joins TRBV27 to TRBJ2-1; TRBD2 matches at 11 bases. V shed 1 base, J shed 10 bases, and the junction held 6 bases outside the gene matches. CDR1 is MNHEY, CDR2 SMNVEV, per germline (reference sequence). The CDR3 runs to 15 residues. CDR3 nucleotides: TGTGCCAGCAGTTTATTTAGCGGGAGGGCCTCCGAGCAGTTCTTC. This sequence encodes CASSLFSGRASEQFF.

The chain carries TRBV27 and TRBJ2-6; the D gene is possibly TRBD1 (5 bases). The CDR3 consists of 16 residues. The germline gives CDR1 MNHEY, CDR2 SMNVEV (reference sequence). The V gene lost 2 bases and the J gene lost 0 bases, with 8 bases spanning the gap. As DNA, the CDR3 is TGTGCCAGCAGTTTAATAGGGGACTCTGGGGCCAACGTCCTGACTTTC. This gives the protein CASSLIGDSGANVLTF. Full variable domain (outside the CDR3, taken from reference TRBV27 and TRBJ2-6): EAQVTQNPRYLITVTGKKLTVTCSQNMNHEYMSWYRQDPGLGLRQIYYSMNVEVTDKGDVPEGYKVSRKEKRNFPLILESPSPNQTSLYFCASSLIGDSGANVLTFGAGSRLTVL.

The rearrangement uses TRBV19 and TRBJ2-3; D perhaps matches TRBD2 (6 bases). V was pared by 1 base and J by 2 bases, with 19 bases between. This CDR3 has 18 amino acids. Germline lookup yields CDR1 LNHDA and CDR2 SQIVND (reference sequence). CDR3 sequence: CASSIGSAYAGNTDTQYF. In nucleotides, the CDR3 is TGTGCCAGTAGTATAGGGAGTGCCTATGCGGGGAACACAGATACGCAGTATTTT.